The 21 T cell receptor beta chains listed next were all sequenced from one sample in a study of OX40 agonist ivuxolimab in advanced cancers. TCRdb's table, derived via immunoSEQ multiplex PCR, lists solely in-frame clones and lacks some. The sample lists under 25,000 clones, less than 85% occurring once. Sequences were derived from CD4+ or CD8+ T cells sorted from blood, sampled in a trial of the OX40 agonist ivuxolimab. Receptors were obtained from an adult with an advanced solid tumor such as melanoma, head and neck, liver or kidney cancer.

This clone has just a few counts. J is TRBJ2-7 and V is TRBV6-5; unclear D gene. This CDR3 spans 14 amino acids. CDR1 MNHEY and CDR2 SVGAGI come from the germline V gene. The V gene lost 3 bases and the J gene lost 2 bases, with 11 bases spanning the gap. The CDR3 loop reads CASSYVGEAYEQYF. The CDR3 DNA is TGTGCCAGCAGTTATGTCGGCGAAGCCTACGAGCAGTACTTC.

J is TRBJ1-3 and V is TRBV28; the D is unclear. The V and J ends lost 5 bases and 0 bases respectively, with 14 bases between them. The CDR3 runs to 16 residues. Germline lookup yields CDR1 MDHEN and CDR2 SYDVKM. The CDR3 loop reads CASSHPLIYSGNTIYF. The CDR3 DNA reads TGTGCCAGCAGTCACCCCTTGATCTACTCTGGAAACACCATATATTTT.

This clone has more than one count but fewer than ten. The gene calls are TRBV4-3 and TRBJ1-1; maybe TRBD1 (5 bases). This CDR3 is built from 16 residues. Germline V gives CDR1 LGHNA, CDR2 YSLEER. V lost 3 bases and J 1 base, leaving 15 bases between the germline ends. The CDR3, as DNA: TGCGCCAGCAGCCATCCCCCCTCGGGGGGGAACACTGAAGCTTTCTTT. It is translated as CASSHPPSGGNTEAFF.

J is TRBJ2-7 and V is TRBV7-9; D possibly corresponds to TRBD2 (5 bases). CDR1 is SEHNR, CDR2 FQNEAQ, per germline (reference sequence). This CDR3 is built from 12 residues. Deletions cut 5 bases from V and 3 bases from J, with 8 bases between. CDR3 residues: CASSLRDYEQYF. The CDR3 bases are TGTGCCAGCAGCCTCCGGGACTACGAGCAGTACTTC.

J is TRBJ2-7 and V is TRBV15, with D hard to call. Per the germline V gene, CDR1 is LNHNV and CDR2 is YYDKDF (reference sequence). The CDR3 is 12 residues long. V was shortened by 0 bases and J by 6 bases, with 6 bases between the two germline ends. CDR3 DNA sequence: TGTGCCACCAGCAGAGAGGTTACCGAGCAGTACTTC. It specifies CATSREVTEQYF. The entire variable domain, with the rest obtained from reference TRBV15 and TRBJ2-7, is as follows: DAMVIQNPRYQVTQFGKPVTLSCSQTLNHNVMYWYQQKSSQAPKLLFHYYDKDFNNEADTPDNFQSRRPNTSFCFLDIRSPGLGDTAMYLCATSREVTEQYFGPGTRLTVT.

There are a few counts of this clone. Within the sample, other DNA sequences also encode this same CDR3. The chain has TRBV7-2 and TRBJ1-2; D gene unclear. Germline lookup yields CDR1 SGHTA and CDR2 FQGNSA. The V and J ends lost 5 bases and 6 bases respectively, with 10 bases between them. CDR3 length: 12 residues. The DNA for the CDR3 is TGTGCCAGCAGCCCGCGGACGGATGGCTACACCTTC. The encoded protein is CASSPRTDGYTF.

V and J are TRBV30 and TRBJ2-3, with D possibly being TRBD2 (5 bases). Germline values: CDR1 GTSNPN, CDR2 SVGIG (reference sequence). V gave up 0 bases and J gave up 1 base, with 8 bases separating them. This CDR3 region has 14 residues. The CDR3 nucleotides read TGTGCCTGGAGTGTAAATAGCGGCACAGATACGCAGTATTTT. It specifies CAWSVNSGTDTQYF.

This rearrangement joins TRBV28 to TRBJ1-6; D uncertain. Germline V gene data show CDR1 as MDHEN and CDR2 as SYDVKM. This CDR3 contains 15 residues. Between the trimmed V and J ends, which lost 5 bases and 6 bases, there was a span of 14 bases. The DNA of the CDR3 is TGTGCCAGCAGTGCCCCTAAGAAATCTAATTCACCCCTCCACTTT. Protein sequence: CASSAPKKSNSPLHF.

CDR3 in DNA: TGCGCCAGCAGCCAAGATCGACGAGGGTTGGTTTCACCCCTCCACTTT. Its translation is CASSQDRRGLVSPLHF. The chain employs TRBV4-3 and TRBJ1-6; D unresolved. The germline V gene has CDR1 LGHNA and CDR2 YSLEER. The CDR3 length is 16 residues. Trimming removed 0 bases from V and 9 bases from J, with 15 bases in between.

This CDR3 is CASTNGGYGYTF. The DNA for the CDR3 is TGTGCCAGCACCAACGGGGGCTATGGCTACACCTTC. J is TRBJ1-2 and V is TRBV6-5; D is possibly TRBD1 (5 bases). V was shortened by 7 bases and J by 4 bases, with 10 bases between the two germline ends. This CDR3 spans 12 amino acids. Germline V gives CDR1 MNHEY, CDR2 SVGAGI.

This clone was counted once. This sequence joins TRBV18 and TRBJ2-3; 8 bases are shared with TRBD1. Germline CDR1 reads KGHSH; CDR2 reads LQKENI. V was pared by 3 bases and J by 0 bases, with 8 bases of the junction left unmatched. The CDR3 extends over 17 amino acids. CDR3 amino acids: CASSPLTGDGSTDTQYF. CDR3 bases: TGTGCCAGCTCACCGTTGACAGGGGACGGAAGCACAGATACGCAGTATTTT. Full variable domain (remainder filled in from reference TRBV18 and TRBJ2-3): NAGVMQNPRHLVRRRGQEARLRCSPMKGHSHVYWYRQLPEEGLKFMVYLQKENIIDESGMPKERFSAEFPKEGPSILRIQQVVRGDSAAYFCASSPLTGDGSTDTQYFGPGTRLTVL.

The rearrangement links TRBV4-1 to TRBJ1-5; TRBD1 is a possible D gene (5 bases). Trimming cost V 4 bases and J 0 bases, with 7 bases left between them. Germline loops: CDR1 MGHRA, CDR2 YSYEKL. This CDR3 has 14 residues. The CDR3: CASSRGHSNQPQHF. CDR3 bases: TGCGCCAGCAGCCGCGGACATAGCAATCAGCCCCAGCATTTT.

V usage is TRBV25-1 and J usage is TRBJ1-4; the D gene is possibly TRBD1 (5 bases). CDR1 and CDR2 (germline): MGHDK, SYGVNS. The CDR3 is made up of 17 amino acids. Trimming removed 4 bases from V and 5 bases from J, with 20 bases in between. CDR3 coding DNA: TGTGCCAGCAGTGTCCTTCCCTCCACAGGTGTAAATGAAAAACTGTTTTTT. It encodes CASSVLPSTGVNEKLFF.

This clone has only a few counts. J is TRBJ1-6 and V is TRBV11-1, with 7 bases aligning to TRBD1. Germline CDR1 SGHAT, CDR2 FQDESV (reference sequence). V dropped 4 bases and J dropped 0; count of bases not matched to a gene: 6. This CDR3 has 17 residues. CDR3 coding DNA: TGTGCCAGCAGCTCCACAGGGGTTGACTCCTATAATTCACCCCTCCACTTT. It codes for CASSSTGVDSYNSPLHF.

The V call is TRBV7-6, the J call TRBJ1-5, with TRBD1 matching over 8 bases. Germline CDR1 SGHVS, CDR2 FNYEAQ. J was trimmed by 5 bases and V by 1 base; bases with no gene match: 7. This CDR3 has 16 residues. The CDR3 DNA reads TGTGCCAGCAGCTTAGGCGACAGGGGTCCCTATCAGCCCCAGCATTTT. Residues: CASSLGDRGPYQPQHF.

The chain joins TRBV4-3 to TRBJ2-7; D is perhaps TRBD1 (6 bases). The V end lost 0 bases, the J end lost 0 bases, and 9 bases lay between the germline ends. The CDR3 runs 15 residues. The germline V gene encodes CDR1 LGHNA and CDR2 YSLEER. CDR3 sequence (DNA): TGCGCCAGCAGCCAAGATCCGGACAGCTCCTACGAGCAGTACTTC. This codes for CASSQDPDSSYEQYF.

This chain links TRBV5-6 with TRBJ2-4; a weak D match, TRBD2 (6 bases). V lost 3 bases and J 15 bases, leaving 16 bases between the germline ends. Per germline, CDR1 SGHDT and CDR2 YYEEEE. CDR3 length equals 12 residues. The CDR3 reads CASSWREDKAYF. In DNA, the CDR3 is TGTGCCAGCAGCTGGAGGGAGGACAAGGCGTACTTC.

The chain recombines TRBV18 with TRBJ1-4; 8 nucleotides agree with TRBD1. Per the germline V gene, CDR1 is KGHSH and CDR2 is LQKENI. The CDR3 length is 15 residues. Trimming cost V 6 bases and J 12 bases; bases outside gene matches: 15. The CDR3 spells CASSPGQDGTGELFF. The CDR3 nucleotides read TGTGCCAGCTCGCCGGGACAGGACGGTACCGGGGAACTGTTTTTT.

In nucleotides, the CDR3 is TGTGCCAGCAGTTCCATCGCGAGGACCGGGGAGCTGTTTTTT. Translating it yields CASSSIARTGELFF. The V and J genes are TRBV28 and TRBJ2-2; no reliable D call. Trimming shortened V by 4 bases and J by 5 bases, and 11 bases separated the two germline ends. This CDR3 contains 14 residues. Per germline, CDR1 MDHEN and CDR2 SYDVKM.

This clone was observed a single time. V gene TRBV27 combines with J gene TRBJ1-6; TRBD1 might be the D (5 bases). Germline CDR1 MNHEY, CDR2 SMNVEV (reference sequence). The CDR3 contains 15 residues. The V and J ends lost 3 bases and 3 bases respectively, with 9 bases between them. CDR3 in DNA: TGTGCCAGCAGTTTCGGGGGAATCTATAATTCACCCCTCCACTTT. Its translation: CASSFGGIYNSPLHF.

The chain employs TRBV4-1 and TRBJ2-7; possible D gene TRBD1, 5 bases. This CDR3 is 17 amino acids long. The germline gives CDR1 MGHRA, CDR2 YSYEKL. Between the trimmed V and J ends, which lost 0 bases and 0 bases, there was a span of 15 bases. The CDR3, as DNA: TGCGCCAGCAGCCAAGATGTTGGTAGGACAATCTCCTACGAGCAGTACTTC. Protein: CASSQDVGRTISYEQYF.